This T cell receptor beta chain was recovered during a study of cytomegalovirus exposure and HLA in healthy donors. Profiling relied on immunoSEQ multiplex PCR, and the TCRdb table lists in-frame clones only, not all of them. The table has fewer than 120,000 clones, roughly 87% seen once; the top ten hold 1.5% to 2%. V was shortened by 3 bases and J by 6 bases, with 12 bases between the two germline ends. From germline, CDR1 is MNHNS and CDR2 SASEGT. The CDR3 has 14 amino acids. The sequence derives from a woman aged 18-35 years in good health and CMV-seronegative. The sequenced sample consisted of PBMCs. This chain links TRBV6-1 with TRBJ1-5; D is undetermined. CDR3 sequence reads: CASSDERRRQPQHF. The DNA of the CDR3 is TGTGCCAGCAGTGATGAGCGGCGTCGTCAGCCCCAGCATTTT.